This TCR beta chain stems from a study of cytomegalovirus exposure and HLA in healthy donors. Study outcomes and limitations: Later analysis identified a missense DCLRE1C variant that was linked to TCR beta V- and J-gene trimming. Specificity for CMV antigens was confirmed in vitro for a few of the CMV-associated chains. High specificity and sensitivity for cytomegalovirus status were reported for the classifier.

PCR primers comprised 60 Vbeta and 13 Jbeta primers. The method was immunoSEQ multiplex PCR; TCRdb's version includes in-frame clones alone and lacks a portion of them. This sample has more than 150,000 clones; around 80% occur once, and the top ten carry about 1.5%. Healthy individuals who donated bone marrow served as the donors. About this clone: Its antigen is not known.

The TCR sequence derives from a man aged 18 to 30 in good health and CMV-seronegative. The source material was PBMCs.

CDR3 sequence: CASGPLAGGIYNEQFF. The DNA for the CDR3 is TGCGCCAGCGGACCCCTAGCGGGGGGCATCTACAATGAGCAGTTCTTC. The chain links TRBV5-1 to TRBJ2-1; 11 bases line up with TRBD2. V lost 7 bases to trimming and J lost 3 bases; unmatched junction nucleotides: 9. Germline CDR1 is SGHRS and CDR2 is YFSETQ. CDR3 length: 16 amino acids.